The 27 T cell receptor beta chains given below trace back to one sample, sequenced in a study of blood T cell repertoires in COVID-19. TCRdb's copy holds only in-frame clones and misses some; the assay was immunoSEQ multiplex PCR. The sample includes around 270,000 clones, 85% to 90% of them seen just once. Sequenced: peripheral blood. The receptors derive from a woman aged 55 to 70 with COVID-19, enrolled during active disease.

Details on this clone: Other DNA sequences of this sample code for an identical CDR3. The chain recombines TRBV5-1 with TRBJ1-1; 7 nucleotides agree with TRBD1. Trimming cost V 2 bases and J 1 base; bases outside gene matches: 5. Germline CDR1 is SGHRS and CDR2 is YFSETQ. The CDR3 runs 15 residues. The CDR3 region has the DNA TGCGCCAGCAGCTTAAGACAGGGCGAGAACACTGAAGCTTTCTTT. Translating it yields CASSLRQGENTEAFF.

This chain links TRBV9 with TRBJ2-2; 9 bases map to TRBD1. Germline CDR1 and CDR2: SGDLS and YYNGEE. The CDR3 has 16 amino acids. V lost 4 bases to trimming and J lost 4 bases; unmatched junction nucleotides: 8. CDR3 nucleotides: TGTGCCAGCAGCCCACGGGACAGGGCAGGCACCGGGGAGCTGTTTTTT. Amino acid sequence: CASSPRDRAGTGELFF.

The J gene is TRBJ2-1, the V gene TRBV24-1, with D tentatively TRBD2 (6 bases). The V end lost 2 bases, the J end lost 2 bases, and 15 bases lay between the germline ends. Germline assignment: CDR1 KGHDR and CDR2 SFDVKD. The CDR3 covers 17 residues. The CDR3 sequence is CATSDSAPGGTYNEQFF. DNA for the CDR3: TGTGCCACCAGTGATTCTGCCCCGGGCGGGACCTACAATGAGCAGTTCTTC.

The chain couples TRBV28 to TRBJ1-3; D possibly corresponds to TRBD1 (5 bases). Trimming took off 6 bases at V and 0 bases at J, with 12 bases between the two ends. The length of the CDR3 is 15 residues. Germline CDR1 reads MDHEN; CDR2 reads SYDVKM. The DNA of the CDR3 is TGTGCCAGCAGACCAACAGGAAGCTCTGGAAACACCATATATTTT. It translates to CASRPTGSSGNTIYF. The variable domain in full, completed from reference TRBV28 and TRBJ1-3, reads DVKVTQSSRYLVKRTGEKVFLECVQDMDHENMFWYRQDPGLGLRLIYFSYDVKMKEKGDIPEGYSVSREKKERFSLILESASTNQTSMYLCASRPTGSSGNTIYFGEGSWLTVV.

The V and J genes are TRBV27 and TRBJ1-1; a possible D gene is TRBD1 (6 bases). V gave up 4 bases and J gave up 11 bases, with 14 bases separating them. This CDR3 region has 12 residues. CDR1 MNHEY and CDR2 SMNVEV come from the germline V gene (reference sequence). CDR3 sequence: CASSSRGGGAFF. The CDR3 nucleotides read TGTGCCAGCAGTTCTCGGGGAGGGGGGGCTTTCTTT.

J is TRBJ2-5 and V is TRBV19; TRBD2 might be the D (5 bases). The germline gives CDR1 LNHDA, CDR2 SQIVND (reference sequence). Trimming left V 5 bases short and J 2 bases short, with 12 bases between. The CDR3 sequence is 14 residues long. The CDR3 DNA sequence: TGTGCCAGTAGTTCCAGCGGAGTTCAAGAGACCCAGTACTTC. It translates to CASSSSGVQETQYF.

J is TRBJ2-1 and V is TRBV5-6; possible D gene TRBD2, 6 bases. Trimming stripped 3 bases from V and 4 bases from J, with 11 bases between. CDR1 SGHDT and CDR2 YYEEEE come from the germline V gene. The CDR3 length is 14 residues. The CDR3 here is CASSWRGGYNEQFF. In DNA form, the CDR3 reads TGTGCCAGCAGCTGGAGGGGCGGTTACAATGAGCAGTTCTTC.

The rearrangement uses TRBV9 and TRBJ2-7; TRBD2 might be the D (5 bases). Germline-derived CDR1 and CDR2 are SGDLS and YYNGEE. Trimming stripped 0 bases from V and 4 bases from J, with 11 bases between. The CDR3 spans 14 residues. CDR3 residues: CASSVGTGIYEQYF. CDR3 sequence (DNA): TGTGCCAGCAGCGTAGGAACGGGGATATACGAGCAGTACTTC.

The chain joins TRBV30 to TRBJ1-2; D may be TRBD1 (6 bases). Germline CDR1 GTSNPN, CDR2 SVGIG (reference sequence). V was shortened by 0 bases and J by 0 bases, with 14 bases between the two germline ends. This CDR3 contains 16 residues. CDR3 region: CAWSVEWTAANYGYTF. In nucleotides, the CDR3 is TGTGCCTGGAGTGTAGAGTGGACAGCAGCTAACTATGGCTACACCTTC.

The CDR3 loop is CASRNAGTGGANEQFF. In nucleotides, the CDR3 is TGTGCCAGCAGGAACGCCGGGACAGGGGGTGCGAATGAGCAGTTCTTC. The J gene is TRBJ2-1, the V gene TRBV3-1 (or the pseudogene TRBV3-2); TRBD1 matches 11 bases. CDR3 length: 16 residues. The trim removed 6 bases at V and 7 bases at J, leaving 11 bases unmatched. Looked up from germline, CDR1 is LGHDT and CDR2 is YNNKEL (reference sequence).

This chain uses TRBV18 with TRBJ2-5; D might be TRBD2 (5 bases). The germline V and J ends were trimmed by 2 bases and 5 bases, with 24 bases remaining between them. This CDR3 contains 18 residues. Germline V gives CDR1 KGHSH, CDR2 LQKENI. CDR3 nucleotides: TGTGCCAGCTCACCAATTAGGAGGTCAGGTTCCAGAGTGGAGACCCAGTACTTC. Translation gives CASSPIRRSGSRVETQYF.

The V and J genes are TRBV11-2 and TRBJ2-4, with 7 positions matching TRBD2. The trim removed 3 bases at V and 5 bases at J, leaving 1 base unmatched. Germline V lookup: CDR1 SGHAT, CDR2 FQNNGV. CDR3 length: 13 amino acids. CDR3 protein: CASSFRGENIQYF. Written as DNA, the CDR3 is TGTGCCAGCAGCTTCCGGGGGGAAAACATTCAGTACTTC.

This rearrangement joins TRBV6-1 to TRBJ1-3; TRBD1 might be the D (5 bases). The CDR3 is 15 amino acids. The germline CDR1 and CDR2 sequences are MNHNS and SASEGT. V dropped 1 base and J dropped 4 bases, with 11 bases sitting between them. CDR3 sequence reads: CASSEVYGGGNTIYF. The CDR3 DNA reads TGTGCCAGCAGTGAAGTCTACGGGGGAGGAAACACCATATATTTT.

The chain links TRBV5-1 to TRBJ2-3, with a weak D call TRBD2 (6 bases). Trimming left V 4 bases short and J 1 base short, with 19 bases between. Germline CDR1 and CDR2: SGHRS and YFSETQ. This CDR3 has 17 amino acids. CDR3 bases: TGCGCCAGCAGCAGGGAGGTAGCGGAGCGGGGCACAGATACGCAGTATTTT. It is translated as CASSREVAERGTDTQYF.

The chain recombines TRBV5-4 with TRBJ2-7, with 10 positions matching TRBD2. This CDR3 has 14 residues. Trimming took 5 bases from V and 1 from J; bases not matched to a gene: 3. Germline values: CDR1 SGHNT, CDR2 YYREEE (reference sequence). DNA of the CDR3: TGTGCCAGCAGTTGGACTAGCGGTTCCTACGAGCAGTACTTC. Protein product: CASSWTSGSYEQYF.

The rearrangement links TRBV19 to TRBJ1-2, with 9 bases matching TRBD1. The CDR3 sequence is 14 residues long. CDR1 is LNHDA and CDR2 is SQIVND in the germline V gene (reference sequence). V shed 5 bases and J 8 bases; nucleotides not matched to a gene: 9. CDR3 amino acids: CASSRQGVVGGYTF. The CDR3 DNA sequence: TGTGCCAGTAGTCGACAGGGGGTCGTAGGAGGCTACACCTTC. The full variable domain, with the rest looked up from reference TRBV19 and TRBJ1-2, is DGGITQSPKYLFRKEGQNVTLSCEQNLNHDAMYWYRQDPGQGLRLIYYSQIVNDFQKGDIAEGYSVSREKKESFPLTVTSAQKNPTAFYLCASSRQGVVGGYTFGSGTRLTVV.

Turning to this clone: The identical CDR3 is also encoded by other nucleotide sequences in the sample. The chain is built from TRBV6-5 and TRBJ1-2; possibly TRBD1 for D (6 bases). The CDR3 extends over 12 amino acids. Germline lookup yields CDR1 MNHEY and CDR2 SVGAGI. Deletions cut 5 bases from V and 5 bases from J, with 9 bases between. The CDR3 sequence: CASSPQGYGYTF. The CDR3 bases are TGTGCCAGCAGTCCACAGGGATATGGCTACACCTTC.

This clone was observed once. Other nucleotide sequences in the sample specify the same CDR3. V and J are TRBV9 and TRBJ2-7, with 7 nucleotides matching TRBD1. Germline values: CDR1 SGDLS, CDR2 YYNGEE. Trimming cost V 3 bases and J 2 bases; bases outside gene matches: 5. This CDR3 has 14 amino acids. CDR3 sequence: CASSASGTAYEQYF. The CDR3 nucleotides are TGTGCCAGCAGCGCCTCCGGGACAGCCTACGAGCAGTACTTC.

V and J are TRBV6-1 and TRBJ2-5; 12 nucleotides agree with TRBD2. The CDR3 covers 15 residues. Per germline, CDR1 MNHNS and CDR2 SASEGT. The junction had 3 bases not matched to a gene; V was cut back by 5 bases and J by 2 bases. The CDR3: CASSNLAGGQETQYF. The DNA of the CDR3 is TGTGCCAGCAGTAATCTAGCGGGAGGGCAAGAGACCCAGTACTTC.

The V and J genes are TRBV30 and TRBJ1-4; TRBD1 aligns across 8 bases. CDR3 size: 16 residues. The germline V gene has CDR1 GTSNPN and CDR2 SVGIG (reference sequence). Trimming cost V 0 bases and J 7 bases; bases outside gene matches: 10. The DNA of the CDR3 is TGTGCCTGGAGTGTAGGGGCAGGGGGCCCCAGTGAAAAACTGTTTTTT. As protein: CAWSVGAGGPSEKLFF.

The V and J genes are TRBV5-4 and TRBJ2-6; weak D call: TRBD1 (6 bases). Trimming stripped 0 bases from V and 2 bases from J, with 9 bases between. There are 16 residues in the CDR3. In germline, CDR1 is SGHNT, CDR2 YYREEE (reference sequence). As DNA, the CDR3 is TGTGCCAGCAGCTTGGGGGGGCAAACTGGGGCCAACGTCCTGACTTTC. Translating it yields CASSLGGQTGANVLTF.

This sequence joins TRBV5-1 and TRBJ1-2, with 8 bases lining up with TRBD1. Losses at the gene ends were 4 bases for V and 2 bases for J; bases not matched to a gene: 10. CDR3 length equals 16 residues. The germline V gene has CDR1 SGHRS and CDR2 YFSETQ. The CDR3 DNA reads TGCGCCAGCAGCCCCGTTTTAAGACAGGGGAACTATGGCTACACCTTC. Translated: CASSPVLRQGNYGYTF.

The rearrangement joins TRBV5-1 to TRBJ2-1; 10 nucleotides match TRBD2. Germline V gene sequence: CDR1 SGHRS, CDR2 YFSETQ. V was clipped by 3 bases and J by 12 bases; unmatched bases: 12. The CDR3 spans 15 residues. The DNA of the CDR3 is TGCGCCAGCAGCTCTACTAGCGGGACCGAAGGGGGGCAGTTCTTC. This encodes CASSSTSGTEGGQFF.

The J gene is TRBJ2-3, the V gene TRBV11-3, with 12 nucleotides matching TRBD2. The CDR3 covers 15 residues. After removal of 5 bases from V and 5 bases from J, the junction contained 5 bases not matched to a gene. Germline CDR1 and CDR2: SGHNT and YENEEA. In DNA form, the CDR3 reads TGTGCCAGCAGCGCGGGACTAGCGGGTTTAGATACGCAGTATTTT. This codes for CASSAGLAGLDTQYF.

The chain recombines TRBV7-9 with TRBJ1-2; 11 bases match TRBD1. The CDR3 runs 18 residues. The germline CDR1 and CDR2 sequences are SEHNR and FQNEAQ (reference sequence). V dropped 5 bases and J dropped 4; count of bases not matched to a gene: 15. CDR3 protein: CASSVLPVGTGGPYGYTF. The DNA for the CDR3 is TGTGCCAGCAGCGTGCTCCCCGTTGGGACAGGGGGTCCCTATGGCTACACCTTC.

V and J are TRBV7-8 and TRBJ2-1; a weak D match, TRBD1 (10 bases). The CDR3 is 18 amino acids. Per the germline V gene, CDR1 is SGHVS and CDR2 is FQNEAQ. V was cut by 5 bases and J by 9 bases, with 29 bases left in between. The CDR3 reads CASSPGQGGASGKIEQFF. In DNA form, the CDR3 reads TGTGCCAGCAGCCCCGGACAGGGGGGGGCTAGCGGGAAGATTGAGCAGTTCTTC.

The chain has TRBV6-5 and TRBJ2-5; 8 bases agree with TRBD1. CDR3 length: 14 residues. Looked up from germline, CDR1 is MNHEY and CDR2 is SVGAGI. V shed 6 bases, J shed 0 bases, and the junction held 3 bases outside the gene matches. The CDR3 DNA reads TGTGCCAGCAGAACAGGGGGTAACCAAGAGACCCAGTACTTC. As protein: CASRTGGNQETQYF.